Listed below are T cell receptor beta chains from one sample, sequenced in a study of T cells in Graves' hyperthyroidism and ophthalmopathy. Each CDR3 protein gets one entry after TCRdb re-called the multiplex PCR reads with MiXCR. The data show about 640,000 distinct CDR3 sequences, 45% seen once. The sequenced material came from peripheral blood or thyroid tissue (not recorded which). The receptor source for this set is an adult man with Graves' disease, either hyperthyroidism or ophthalmopathy (not recorded which). Each CDR3 is given with its conserved first and last residue.

V gene	J gene	CDR3 protein
TRBV7-9	TRBJ2-5	CASSLAAGPGETQYF
TRBV11-2	TRBJ1-4	CASDMGLGNEKLFF
TRBV20-1	TRBJ2-7	CSAIKREWSYEQYF
TRBV20-1	TRBJ1-1	CSARQGEVPTEAFF
TRBV7-3	TRBJ2-2	CASSLEGGRIGELFF
TRBV29-1	TRBJ1-1	CSVLALNTEAFF
TRBV19	TRBJ2-7	CASSKGAGGAEQYF
TRBV29-1	TRBJ1-1	CSVERHLNTEAFF
TRBV6-5	TRBJ2-7	CASSPTFLASGGYEQYF
TRBV15	TRBJ2-5	CATSSAGTQETQYF
TRBV25-1	TRBJ1-5	CASSGTGLGNQPQHF
TRBV11-2	TRBJ1-2	CASSIGQGNNYGYTF
TRBV5-1	TRBJ2-7	CASSLDGTTDEQYF
TRBV2	TRBJ1-1	CASSYSEGDTEAFF
TRBV20-1	TRBJ1-6	CSAIGDTSLSPLHF
TRBV20-1	TRBJ1-6	CSAAQGTGSYNSPLHF
TRBV7-9	TRBJ1-6	CASSRGGSPLHF
TRBV12-3/TRBV12-4	TRBJ2-5	CASSLRTSGRETQYF
TRBV2	TRBJ1-3	CASSALDSSGNTIYF
TRBV7-9	TRBJ1-5	CASNTQGNQPQHF
TRBV7-8	TRBJ1-4	CASSSPGQTNEKLFF
TRBV28	TRBJ1-2	CASNGRGLYGYTF
TRBV20-1	TRBJ1-6	CSASREGNSPLHF
TRBV5-1	TRBJ1-1	CASSLDSSTEAFF
TRBV14	TRBJ2-7	CASSQLGLGEQYF
TRBV20-1	TRBJ2-7	CSATSPRMSYEQYF
TRBV12-3/TRBV12-4	TRBJ1-5	CASSAEDGINQPQHF
TRBV7-9	TRBJ1-4	CASSSRQVETNEKLFF
TRBV19	TRBJ1-5	CASTATLGNQPQHF